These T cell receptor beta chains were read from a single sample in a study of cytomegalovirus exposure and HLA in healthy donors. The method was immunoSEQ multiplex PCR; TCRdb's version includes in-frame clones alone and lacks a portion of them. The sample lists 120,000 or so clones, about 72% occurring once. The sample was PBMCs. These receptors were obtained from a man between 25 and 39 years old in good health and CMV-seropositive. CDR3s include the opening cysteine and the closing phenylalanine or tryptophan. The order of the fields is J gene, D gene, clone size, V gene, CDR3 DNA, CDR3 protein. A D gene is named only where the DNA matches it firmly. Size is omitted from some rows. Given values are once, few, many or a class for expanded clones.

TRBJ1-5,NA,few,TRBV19,TGTGCCAGTAGTCTTGACAGGAATCAGCCCCAGCATTTT,CASSLDRNQPQHF
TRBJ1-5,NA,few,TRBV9,TGTGCCAGCAGCTCGAGTGGCGACAGCCATCAGCCCCAGCATTTT,CASSSSGDSHQPQHF
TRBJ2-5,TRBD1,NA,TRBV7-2,TGTGCCAGCAGCTCCTATGACAGGGGCTTAAACTTC,CASSSYDRGLNF
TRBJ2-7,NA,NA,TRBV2,TGTGCCAGCAATGGGGCACCCCACGAGCAGTACTTC,CASNGAPHEQYF
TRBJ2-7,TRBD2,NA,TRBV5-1,TGCGCCAGCAGCCTGCCACTCGGGGGGGGAAGTGGAGAGCAGTACTTC,CASSLPLGGGSGEQYF
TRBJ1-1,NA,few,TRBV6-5,TGTGCCAGCAGTACGGGGAACACTGAAGCTTTCTTT,CASSTGNTEAFF
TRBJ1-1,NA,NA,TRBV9,TGTGCCAGCAGCGTAGAACCAACTCCCAACACTGAAGCTTTCTTT,CASSVEPTPNTEAFF
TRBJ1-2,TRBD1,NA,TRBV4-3,TGCGCCAGCAGCCCCTTCCCCCGCGGTGGGACAGCCTATGGCTACACCTTC,CASSPFPRGGTAYGYTF
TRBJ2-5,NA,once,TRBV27,TGTGCCAACAGTTCCTCGATGGCCCGAGAGACCCAGTACTTC,CANSSSMARETQYF
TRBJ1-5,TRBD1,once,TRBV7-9,TGTGCCAGCAGCTTGGGACAGGGTGACAATCAGCCCCAGCATTTT,CASSLGQGDNQPQHF
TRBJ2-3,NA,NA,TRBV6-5,TGTGCCAGCAGTTACTCTAGGGGTTCCACAGATACGCAGTATTTT,CASSYSRGSTDTQYF
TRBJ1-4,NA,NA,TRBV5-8,TGTGCCAGCAGCTTGCCGGGAATTAATGAAAAACTGTTTTTT,CASSLPGINEKLFF
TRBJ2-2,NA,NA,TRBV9,TGTGCCAGCAGCGTAGACGGGGGCACCGGGGAGCTGTTTTTT,CASSVDGGTGELFF
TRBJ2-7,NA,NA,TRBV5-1,TGCGCCAGCAGCTTGACGACAGGTTCTTACGAGCAGTACTTC,CASSLTTGSYEQYF
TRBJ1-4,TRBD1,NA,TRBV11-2,TGTGCCAGCAGCTTAGTTGGACAGGGGAGTGAAAAACTGTTTTTT,CASSLVGQGSEKLFF
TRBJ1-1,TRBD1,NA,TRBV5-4,TGTGCCAGCAGCATGGAGGACAGGATGAACACTGAAGCTTTCTTT,CASSMEDRMNTEAFF
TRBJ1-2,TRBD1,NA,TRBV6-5,TGTGCCAGCAGTGCCACAGGGGGCGATTGGTATGGCTACACCTTC,CASSATGGDWYGYTF
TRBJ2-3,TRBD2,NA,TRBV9,TGTGCCAGCAGCGTGACTAGCGCAGATACGCAGTATTTT,CASSVTSADTQYF
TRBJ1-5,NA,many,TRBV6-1,TGTGCCAGCAGTGAGCGGGGGGACGAGGATCAGCCCCAGCATTTT,CASSERGDEDQPQHF
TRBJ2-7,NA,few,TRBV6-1,TGTGCCAGCAGGGCGGGACAGTTCCGGGAGCAGTACTTC,CASRAGQFREQYF
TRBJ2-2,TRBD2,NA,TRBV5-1,TGCGCCAGCAGCTTGGATACGGGGGGCACCGGGGAGCTGTTTTTT,CASSLDTGGTGELFF
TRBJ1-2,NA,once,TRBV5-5,TGTGCCAGCAGCCCGACCGGGTGGAATGGCTACACCTTC,CASSPTGWNGYTF
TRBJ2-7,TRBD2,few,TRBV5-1,TGCGCCAGCAGCTTCACTAGCGGGAGTTACGAGCAGTACTTC,CASSFTSGSYEQYF
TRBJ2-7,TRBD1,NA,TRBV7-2,TGTGCCAGCAGCTTAGTTCGGGACAGTTCCTACGAGCAGTACTTC,CASSLVRDSSYEQYF
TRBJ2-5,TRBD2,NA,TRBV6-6,TGTGCTAGCGGGAGGGCCCCAGAGACCCAGTACTTC,CASGRAPETQYF
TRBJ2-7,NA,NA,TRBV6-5,TGTGCCAGCAGCCCCGACAGGGACTTGGCGAACGAGCAGTACTTC,CASSPDRDLANEQYF
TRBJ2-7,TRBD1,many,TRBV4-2,TGTGCCAGCAAGGGGACAGGGGGCGAGTCCTACGAGCAGTACTTC,CASKGTGGESYEQYF
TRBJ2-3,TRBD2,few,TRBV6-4,TGTGCCAGCAGTGCATCAGCGGGACGAGGCACAGATACGCAGTATTTT,CASSASAGRGTDTQYF
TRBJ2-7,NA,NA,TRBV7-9,TGTGCCAGCAGCTTAACTGGGGGGGCGCGTTACGAGCAGTACTTC,CASSLTGGARYEQYF